The 22 T cell receptor beta chains in this list originate from one sample, sequenced in a study of response to subunit inactivated influenza vaccine. TCRdb processed the RT-PCR reads anew with MiXCR; each CDR3 protein has one entry. The table records about 610,000 distinct CDR3 sequences, around 15% of them present only once. Sequencing used PBMCs from blood, obtained 11 to 12 days after vaccination. These TCRs come from a man aged 45-60 years who received an inactivated influenza vaccine.

The chain carries TRBV28 and TRBJ1-5, with 8 bases aligning to TRBD1. Germline CDR1 and CDR2: MDHEN and SYDVKM. J gave up 0 bases and V 3 bases, and 4 bases lay outside the gene matches. The CDR3 has 16 residues. CDR3: CASSFGTGNSNQPQHF. The CDR3 nucleotides are TGTGCCAGCAGTTTCGGGACAGGCAATAGCAATCAGCCCCAGCATTTT.

This clonotype came up many times. The chain carries TRBV10-3 and TRBJ1-1; 7 nucleotides align to TRBD1. The CDR3 contains 13 residues. The junction had 3 bases not matched to a gene; V was cut back by 5 bases and J by 3 bases. Germline assignment: CDR1 ENHRY and CDR2 SYGVKD. The CDR3 DNA reads TGTGCCATCAGTAAAACAGGGGACACTGAAGCTTTCTTT. Protein: CAISKTGDTEAFF.

This clonotype was seen at least ten times. The J gene is TRBJ2-5, the V gene TRBV5-1; D gene unclear. CDR3 size: 12 residues. The V gene lost 4 bases and the J gene lost 3 bases, with 7 bases spanning the gap. Looked up from germline, CDR1 is SGHRS and CDR2 is YFSETQ. The DNA of the CDR3 is TGCGCCAGCAGCGGAGACGAAGAGACCCAGTACTTC. Translated, it gives CASSGDEETQYF.

This clonotype has only a few counts. The V gene is TRBV20-1, the J gene TRBJ2-1; D not certain. CDR1 and CDR2 from the germline V gene are DFQATT and SNEGSKA (reference sequence). The V gene lost 7 bases and the J gene lost 3 bases, with 19 bases spanning the gap. CDR3 length: 15 amino acids. The DNA for the CDR3 is TGCAGTGTCCCCACTTCGGGCTTGGGCTACAATGAGCAGTTCTTC. It codes for CSVPTSGLGYNEQFF.

This clonotype was seen once. The chain is built from TRBV7-1 and TRBJ2-7; 7 positions match TRBD2. TRBV7-1 is known as an ORF, though its function is uncertain. Unmatched junction bases numbered 5, after V lost 3 bases and J lost 3 bases. The CDR3 is 14 amino acids. This chain's CDR3 is CASSSGGTRYEQYF. CDR3 coding DNA: TGTGCCAGCAGCTCCGGGGGGACCCGCTACGAGCAGTACTTC.

This clonotype has only a few counts. The chain couples TRBV5-1 to TRBJ2-2; the D gene is possibly TRBD1 (6 bases). The CDR3 covers 13 residues. CDR1 is SGHRS and CDR2 is YFSETQ in the germline V gene. V was cut by 9 bases and J by 6 bases, with 15 bases left in between. The CDR3 loop reads CATGYTGSGELFF. The CDR3 DNA sequence: TGCGCCACCGGGTATACAGGGTCCGGGGAGCTGTTTTTT.

Written as DNA, the CDR3 is TGCAGTGCTAGTCCCGGTAGCGGGAGCTACAATGAGCAGTTCTTC. It encodes CSASPGSGSYNEQFF. V usage is TRBV20-1 and J usage is TRBJ2-1; TRBD2 agrees at 9 bases. This CDR3 has 15 residues. In germline, CDR1 is DFQATT, CDR2 SNEGSKA (reference sequence). Losses at the gene ends were 3 bases for V and 3 bases for J; bases not matched to a gene: 6.

This clonotype was detected a few times. V is TRBV5-1 and J is TRBJ1-1; a weak D match, TRBD1 (5 bases). Deletions cut 3 bases from V and 0 bases from J, with 9 bases between. In germline, CDR1 is SGHRS, CDR2 YFSETQ. The CDR3 is 14 amino acids. Written as DNA, the CDR3 is TGCGCCAGCAGCTCGGGGGTCTTGAACACTGAAGCTTTCTTT. Translating it yields CASSSGVLNTEAFF.

The chain combines TRBV27 with TRBJ2-7; 8 bases are shared with TRBD1. Germline CDR1 MNHEY, CDR2 SMNVEV (reference sequence). Trimming at V came to 3 bases and at J to 2 bases, leaving 6 bases not matched to a gene. The CDR3 length is 15 residues. CDR3 DNA: TGTGCCAGCAGTTTTACAGGGGGGAAAACCTACGAGCAGTACTTC. Encoded protein: CASSFTGGKTYEQYF.

This clonotype was counted a few times. The chain employs TRBV20-1 and TRBJ1-2, with D maybe TRBD1 (6 bases). Germline values: CDR1 DFQATT, CDR2 SNEGSKA (reference sequence). V was trimmed by 0 bases and J by 13 bases, leaving 15 bases between them. This CDR3 has 12 amino acids. CDR3 DNA: TGCAGTGCTAGAGATGGGACACCTACTACCACCTTC. It codes for CSARDGTPTTTF.

The genes are TRBV5-4 and TRBJ2-3; D remains unclear. Germline CDR1 reads SGHNT; CDR2 reads YYREEE (reference sequence). The CDR3 has 15 residues. Trimming removed 7 bases at V and 1 base at J, with 16 bases between. The CDR3 spells CASAPRPQGTDTQYF. The CDR3, as DNA: TGTGCCAGCGCACCCCGCCCCCAAGGCACAGATACGCAGTATTTT.

This clonotype was detected a few times. The chain employs TRBV24-1 and TRBJ2-3, with a possible D match to TRBD2 (5 bases). From germline, CDR1 is KGHDR and CDR2 SFDVKD. The CDR3 spans 15 residues. V was clipped by 3 bases and J by 0 bases, with 9 bases between them. CDR3 nucleotides: TGTGCCACCAGTGATCCGCGGACTAGCACAGATACGCAGTATTTT. It translates to CATSDPRTSTDTQYF.

The chain combines TRBV12-3 or TRBV12-4 with TRBJ2-2; D is ambiguous. Trimming cost V 6 bases and J 1 base, with 6 bases left between them. CDR3 length equals 13 residues. This CDR3 is CASRRQNTGELFF. The CDR3 nucleotides read TGTGCCAGCAGAAGACAGAACACCGGGGAGCTGTTTTTT.

Only a few counts were recorded for this clonotype. The gene calls are TRBV12-3 or TRBV12-4 and TRBJ1-3, with no clear D. The V end was cut by 8 bases, the J end by 4 bases, with 15 bases between. The length of the CDR3 is 14 residues. The CDR3 here is CASFFLGIGNTIYF. The CDR3 nucleotides are TGTGCCAGCTTCTTTTTGGGTATAGGAAACACCATATATTTT.

The CDR3 DNA follows: TGCAGTGCAGAAGGGGGGGACTATGGCTACACCTTC. Its protein is CSAEGGDYGYTF. The V gene is TRBV20-1, the J gene TRBJ1-2, with a weak D call TRBD1 (6 bases). CDR1 is DFQATT, CDR2 SNEGSKA, per germline (reference sequence). The CDR3 consists of 12 residues. V lost 6 bases to trimming and J lost 3 bases, with 11 bases between them.

As regards this clonotype: Mismatch with germline at one junction end may stem from a read error. The chain has TRBV12-3 or TRBV12-4 and TRBJ1-4; tentatively, D is TRBD1 (5 bases). The CDR3 contains 13 residues. The CDR3 protein is CASSLGRGEKPFF. DNA of the CDR3: TGTGCCAGCAGCTTAGGACGGGGGGAAAAACCGTTTTTT.

The J gene is TRBJ2-1, the V gene TRBV24-1; a weak D match, TRBD2 (6 bases). Germline CDR1 is KGHDR and CDR2 is SFDVKD. CDR3 length: 14 residues. V lost 2 bases and J lost 8, with 12 bases in between. The CDR3 spells CATSDSGTPHEQFF. The CDR3 nucleotides are TGTGCCACCAGTGATTCCGGGACTCCCCATGAGCAGTTCTTC.

The chain is built from TRBV7-8 and TRBJ1-1; no reliable D call. Germline CDR1 and CDR2: SGHVS and FQNEAQ. CDR3 length: 14 residues. Between the trimmed V and J ends, which lost 2 bases and 6 bases, there was a span of 13 bases. The CDR3 protein is CASSLRVNWAEAFF. Here the CDR3 DNA reads TGTGCCAGCAGCTTAAGGGTTAACTGGGCTGAAGCTTTCTTT.

J is TRBJ2-1 and V is TRBV7-9, with D possibly matching TRBD2 (6 bases). From germline, CDR1 is SEHNR and CDR2 FQNEAQ (reference sequence). The CDR3 spans 12 residues. V was cut by 1 base and J by 15 bases, with 13 bases left in between. The CDR3 coding sequence is TGTGCCAGCAGCTTAGGCGTGGAGGGTACGTTCTTC. The encoded protein is CASSLGVEGTFF.

This clonotype was seen only a few times. The chain joins TRBV24-1 to TRBJ2-1; possibly TRBD1 for D (6 bases). Germline CDR1 reads KGHDR; CDR2 reads SFDVKD. The CDR3 spans 14 residues. V shed 9 bases and J shed 0 bases, with 11 bases lying between them. CDR3 region: CATSGESSYNEQFF. The CDR3 DNA reads TGTGCCACCTCAGGGGAGAGCTCCTACAATGAGCAGTTCTTC.

This clonotype appeared a few times. The rearrangement joins TRBV12-3 or TRBV12-4 to TRBJ2-7; weak D call: TRBD1 (6 bases). The V gene lost 5 bases and the J gene lost 5 bases, with 13 bases spanning the gap. CDR3 length: 13 residues. CDR3 amino acids: CASSTGNPDEQYF. The CDR3 coding sequence is TGTGCCAGCAGTACAGGGAACCCTGACGAGCAGTACTTC.

The CDR3 DNA follows: TGTGCCAGCCCCGGGACCCAGAACGAGCAGTACTTC. It specifies CASPGTQNEQYF. J is TRBJ2-7 and V is TRBV5-6, with D possibly being TRBD1 or TRBD2 (5 bases each). V gave up 7 bases and J gave up 5 bases, with 13 bases separating them. This CDR3 contains 12 residues. Germline V gene lookup returns CDR1 SGHDT and CDR2 YYEEEE.